What follows is one T cell receptor (beta chain) and its context. The data stem from a study of T cell responses to AZD1222 COVID-19 vaccine. The CDR3 has 18 residues. Germline-derived CDR1 and CDR2 are SGHVS and FQNEAQ. V lost 0 bases and J lost 7, with 22 bases in between. This table comes from immunoSEQ multiplex PCR, and its TCRdb copy is limited to in-frame clones, with some not included. The repertoire consists of about 140,000 clones, with about 92% occurring once and the leading ten covering about 3.8%. The source is an adult who received the AZD1222 COVID-19 vaccine. Specimen: peripheral blood, collected 28 days after the second AZD1222 dose. The J gene is TRBJ2-1, the V gene TRBV7-8; D is perhaps TRBD2 (6 bases). DNA of the CDR3: TGTGCCAGCAGCTTAGCGCGGGACCCATGGCGAGCGTGGAATGAGCAGTTCTTC. Translating it yields CASSLARDPWRAWNEQFF.